This entry concerns a single TCR beta chain. The entry originates in a study of T cell responses to AZD1222 COVID-19 vaccine. Germline V gene lookup returns CDR1 DFQATT and CDR2 SNEGSKA (reference sequence). The CDR3 has 12 amino acids. With 3 bases removed from V and 12 bases from J, the gap between germline ends came to 14 bases. Assay used: immunoSEQ multiplex PCR; TCRdb lists only in-frame clones, some missing. The data show 150,000 to 200,000 clones, around 94% seen once. This clonotype was obtained from an adult in good health. The chain links TRBV20-1 to TRBJ1-4; a weak D match, TRBD1 (5 bases). The sample in question was peripheral blood, obtained on day 0 of AZD1222 vaccination. The CDR3 nucleotides read TGCAGTGCTAGTCTCTTGGGGGAAGAACTGTTTTTT. Protein sequence: CSASLLGEELFF.